One and the same sample provided the 3 T cell receptor beta chains below, sequenced in a study of blood T cell repertoires in COVID-19. Using immunoSEQ multiplex PCR, the repertoire was profiled, and TCRdb retains in-frame clones only, with some absent. The top ten hold 4% to 5.5% of the sample, which has approximately 70,000 clones, 88% seen once. Sequenced sample: peripheral blood. The receptors originated from a human donor in a cohort sampled during active COVID-19.

The chain carries TRBV6-1 and TRBJ1-2; no firm D call. This CDR3 has 12 residues. CDR1 MNHNS and CDR2 SASEGT come from the germline V gene. Trimming removed 3 bases at V and 5 bases at J, with 7 bases between. The CDR3 nucleotides are TGTGCCAGCAGTGAGTCAGGATATGGCTACACCTTC. Protein sequence: CASSESGYGYTF.

This chain links TRBV28 with TRBJ2-2; 7 bases fit TRBD1. The CDR3 consists of 16 residues. Looked up from germline, CDR1 is MDHEN and CDR2 is SYDVKM. V lost 1 base, J lost 4 bases, and 6 bases stayed unmatched. The chain's CDR3 is CASSLLFRGSTGELFF. The CDR3 nucleotides are TGTGCCAGCAGTTTATTGTTCAGGGGGTCCACCGGGGAGCTGTTTTTT.

The chain couples TRBV30 to TRBJ1-3; D remains unclear. V lost 1 base, J lost 0 bases, and 7 bases lay in between. In germline, CDR1 is GTSNPN, CDR2 SVGIG (reference sequence). This CDR3 comprises 14 residues. The CDR3 nucleotides are TGTGCCTGGAGTGCCGGGAGCTCTGGAAACACCATATATTTT. It specifies CAWSAGSSGNTIYF.